Following are 18 T cell receptor beta chains from one sample sequenced in a study of OX40 agonist ivuxolimab in advanced cancers. Sequenced by immunoSEQ multiplex PCR; TCRdb stores in-frame clones only, minus some. Of some 40,000 clones listed, approximately 78% are singletons. This specimen was CD4+ or CD8+ T cells sorted from blood, taken in a trial of the OX40 agonist ivuxolimab. The receptors were gathered from an adult with an advanced solid tumor such as melanoma, head and neck, liver or kidney cancer.

The chain recombines TRBV12-5 with TRBJ1-2; 8 nucleotides match TRBD1. The CDR3 covers 14 residues. Unmatched junction bases numbered 7, after V lost 4 bases and J lost 6 bases. Germline V gene sequence: CDR1 LGHNT, CDR2 FRNRAP. CDR3 nucleotide sequence: TGTGCTAGTGGTTCCCAGGGGGCGCCGGATGGCTACACCTTC. Residues: CASGSQGAPDGYTF.

The rearrangement uses TRBV4-3 and TRBJ2-5, with TRBD1 matching over 9 bases. In germline, CDR1 is LGHNA, CDR2 YSLEER. The CDR3 contains 16 residues. V trimming: 1 base; J trimming: 9 bases; junction bases outside the gene matches: 12. The CDR3 bases are TGCGCCAGCAGCCAAGGGGTTGGGACAGGGTATGGGCCCCAGTACTTC. Protein: CASSQGVGTGYGPQYF.

This clone was counted a few times. The chain recombines TRBV19 with TRBJ2-7, with 7 bases that match TRBD1. V trimming: 1 base; J trimming: 4 bases; junction bases outside the gene matches: 10. CDR1 LNHDA and CDR2 SQIVND come from the germline V gene (reference sequence). This CDR3 has 16 amino acids. CDR3 amino acids: CASSIGSRDSKYEQYF. DNA of the CDR3: TGTGCCAGTAGTATAGGTAGTCGGGACAGCAAGTACGAGCAGTACTTC.

The gene calls are TRBV5-1 and TRBJ1-1; no firm D call. Trimming stripped 1 base from V and 4 bases from J, with 11 bases between. The CDR3 consists of 14 residues. Germline assignment: CDR1 SGHRS and CDR2 YFSETQ. The CDR3 coding sequence is TGCGCCAGCAGCTTGTGGGAGGGAGGCACTGAAGCTTTCTTT. Translated, it gives CASSLWEGGTEAFF.

This chain uses TRBV6-5 with TRBJ1-2, with D tentatively TRBD1 (5 bases). This CDR3 contains 13 residues. The germline gives CDR1 MNHEY, CDR2 SVGAGI. Trimming took 7 bases from V and 4 from J, leaving 13 bases between them. CDR3 sequence: CASTPRGSYGYTF. In DNA, the CDR3 is TGTGCCAGCACCCCCCGGGGGTCCTATGGCTACACCTTC.

V usage is TRBV9 and J usage is TRBJ1-3; D remains ambiguous. The germline V gene encodes CDR1 SGDLS and CDR2 YYNGEE. The CDR3 is made up of 15 amino acids. V gave up 3 bases and J gave up 0 bases, with 10 bases separating them. The CDR3 DNA sequence: TGTGCCAGCAGCGAGAGGGCTCTCTCTGGAAACACCATATATTTT. This sequence encodes CASSERALSGNTIYF.

This clone was observed once. In the same sample, other DNA sequences code for this CDR3. The chain couples TRBV18 to TRBJ2-5; D is uncertain. The CDR3 length is 11 residues. Per the germline V gene, CDR1 is KGHSH and CDR2 is LQKENI. V lost 1 base, J lost 3 bases, and 0 bases lay in between. For the CDR3, the DNA is TGTGCCAGCTCACCACAAGAGACCCAGTACTTC. Its protein is CASSPQETQYF. The full variable domain, in which reference TRBV18 and TRBJ2-5 provide the parts outside the CDR3, is NAGVMQNPRHLVRRRGQEARLRCSPMKGHSHVYWYRQLPEEGLKFMVYLQKENIIDESGMPKERFSAEFPKEGPSILRIQQVVRGDSAAYFCASSPQETQYFGPGTRLLVL.

The chain is built from TRBV5-1 and TRBJ1-6, with 9 bases fitting TRBD1. The V gene end was trimmed by 4 bases and the J gene end by 8 bases; junction bases not matched to a gene: 10. Germline V CDR1 and CDR2: SGHRS, YFSETQ. The CDR3 spans 16 residues. CDR3 protein: CASSPQGQGRYSPLHF. The CDR3 DNA follows: TGCGCCAGCAGCCCCCAGGGACAGGGCCGATATTCACCCCTCCACTTT.

The rearrangement joins TRBV6-5 to TRBJ1-5; TRBD1 matches at 8 bases. CDR1 is MNHEY, CDR2 SVGAGI, per germline. V dropped 2 bases and J dropped 4; count of bases not matched to a gene: 4. The CDR3 length is 15 residues. The CDR3 region has the DNA TGTGCCAGCAGTTACAAGGGACAGGCGAATCAGCCCCAGCATTTT. It codes for CASSYKGQANQPQHF.

The chain is built from TRBV5-4 and TRBJ1-5; possible D gene TRBD1, 5 bases. V was clipped by 2 bases and J by 5 bases, with 8 bases between them. This CDR3 has 13 amino acids. Germline V gene sequence: CDR1 SGHNT, CDR2 YYREEE (reference sequence). Here the CDR3 DNA reads TGTGCCAGCAGCTTTGAAGGGGATCAGCCCCAGCATTTT. It translates to CASSFEGDQPQHF.

V and J are TRBV4-3 and TRBJ2-7; the D gene is possibly TRBD2 (6 bases). The CDR3 length is 14 residues. CDR1 and CDR2 from the germline V gene are LGHNA and YSLEER. Trimming removed 6 bases from V and 0 bases from J, with 12 bases in between. The CDR3 loop reads CASSYHGGSYEQYF. CDR3 sequence (DNA): TGCGCCAGCAGTTACCACGGGGGCTCCTACGAGCAGTACTTC.

V and J are TRBV15 and TRBJ1-2; D gene unclear. The CDR3 covers 11 residues. Trimming left V 6 bases short and J 13 bases short, with 15 bases between. The germline CDR1 and CDR2 sequences are LNHNV and YYDKDF (reference sequence). The CDR3 reads CATSLGRATTF. The DNA for the CDR3 is TGTGCCACCAGTCTAGGCCGGGCCACCACCTTC. The full variable domain, with the rest looked up from reference TRBV15 and TRBJ1-2, is DAMVIQNPRYQVTQFGKPVTLSCSQTLNHNVMYWYQQKSSQAPKLLFHYYDKDFNNEADTPDNFQSRRPNTSFCFLDIRSPGLGDTAMYLCATSLGRATTFGSGTRLTVV.

The rearrangement links TRBV10-1 to TRBJ2-1, with 9 bases aligning to TRBD2. The J segment lost 10 bases and the V segment lost 1 base, leaving 11 bases of the junction unmatched. The CDR3 runs to 16 residues. Germline-derived CDR1 and CDR2 are WNHNN and SYGVQD (reference sequence). The CDR3 coding sequence is TGCGCCAGCAGTGAGTTAGTTTACCCTAGCGGGGAAGAGCAGTTCTTC. This gives the protein CASSELVYPSGEEQFF.

The chain joins TRBV5-4 to TRBJ2-2; D not certain. V was pared by 2 bases and J by 3 bases, with 8 bases between. The CDR3 covers 14 residues. Germline V CDR1 and CDR2: SGHNT, YYREEE (reference sequence). The CDR3 sequence: CASSLAYYTGELFF. The CDR3 nucleotides read TGTGCCAGCAGCTTAGCCTATTACACCGGGGAGCTGTTTTTT. The full variable domain, rest sourced from reference TRBV5-4 and TRBJ2-2, is ETGVTQSPTHLIKTRGQQVTLRCSSQSGHNTVSWYQQALGQGPQFIFQYYREEENGRGNFPPRFSGLQFPNYSSELNVNALELDDSALYLCASSLAYYTGELFFGEGSRLTVL.

The chain couples TRBV9 to TRBJ2-7; the D gene is possibly TRBD1 (6 bases). V lost 3 bases to trimming and J lost 1 base, with 26 bases between them. This CDR3 spans 19 amino acids. Germline lookup yields CDR1 SGDLS and CDR2 YYNGEE. In DNA form, the CDR3 reads TGTGCCAGCAGCGGATCCCGACCCCCCCGACAGGATAAATCCTACGAGCAGTACTTC. It yields the protein CASSGSRPPRQDKSYEQYF.

The V and J genes are TRBV16 and TRBJ1-1; D is undetermined. Germline-derived CDR1 and CDR2 are KGHSY and FQNENV. CDR3 length equals 17 residues. The V and J ends lost 1 base and 5 bases respectively, with 20 bases between them. The chain's CDR3 is CASSQLGPGSVLTEAFF. In DNA form, the CDR3 reads TGTGCCAGCAGCCAATTAGGGCCGGGGTCAGTGCTTACTGAAGCTTTCTTT.

The V gene is TRBV7-9, the J gene TRBJ2-7; 9 bases agree with TRBD2. The junction had 11 bases not matched to a gene; V was cut back by 11 bases and J by 12 bases. The CDR3 runs to 11 residues. Germline V lookup: CDR1 SEHNR, CDR2 FQNEAQ (reference sequence). CDR3 in DNA: TGTGCCGGATTAGCGGGGGTACGATTGTACTTC. Encoded protein: CAGLAGVRLYF. The complete variable domain, with remaining parts taken from reference TRBV7-9 and TRBJ2-7, reads DTGVSQNPRHKITKRGQNVTFRCDPISEHNRLYWYRQTLGQGPEFLTYFQNEAQLEKSRLLSDRFSAERPKGSFSTLEIQRTEQGDSAMYLCAGLAGVRLYFGPGTRLTVT.

The chain links TRBV30 to TRBJ2-1; D perhaps matches TRBD2 (6 bases). The CDR3 runs to 13 residues. V lost 5 bases, J lost 2 bases, and 10 bases lay in between. CDR1 and CDR2 from the germline V gene are GTSNPN and SVGIG (reference sequence). In nucleotides, the CDR3 is TGTGCCTGGGCGGGGACCGCCTACAATGAGCAGTTCTTC. Its translation: CAWAGTAYNEQFF. Full variable domain (remainder filled in from reference TRBV30 and TRBJ2-1): SQTIHQWPATLVQPVGSPLSLECTVEGTSNPNLYWYRQAAGRGLQLLFYSVGIGQISSEVPQNLSASRPQDRQFILSSKKLLLSDSGFYLCAWAGTAYNEQFFGPGTRLTVL.